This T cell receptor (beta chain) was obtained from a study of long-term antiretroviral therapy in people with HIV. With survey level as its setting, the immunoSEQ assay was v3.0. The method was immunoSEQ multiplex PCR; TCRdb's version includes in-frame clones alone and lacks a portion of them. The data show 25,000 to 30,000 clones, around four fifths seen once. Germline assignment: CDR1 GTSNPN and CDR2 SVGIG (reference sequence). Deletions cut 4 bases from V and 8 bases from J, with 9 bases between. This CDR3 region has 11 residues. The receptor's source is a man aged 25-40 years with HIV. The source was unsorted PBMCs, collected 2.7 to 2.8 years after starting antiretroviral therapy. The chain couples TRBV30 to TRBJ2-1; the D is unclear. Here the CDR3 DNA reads TGTGCCTGGACCCTTGTCGATGAGCAGTTCTTC. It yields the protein CAWTLVDEQFF.